The 2 T cell receptor beta chains below come from one sample, sequenced in a study of blood T cell repertoires in COVID-19. Data came from immunoSEQ multiplex PCR; TCRdb stores just in-frame clones and leaves some out. Of under 200,000 clones in the sample, roughly 84% were seen once. Specimen: PBMCs or T cells enriched from blood (not recorded which). Source of these receptors: a woman in her fifties or sixties who had recovered from COVID-19.

This clone was seen a handful of times. The chain carries TRBV7-9 and TRBJ1-5; no clear D. This CDR3 is 13 amino acids long. CDR1 and CDR2 from the germline V gene are SEHNR and FQNEAQ (reference sequence). V was clipped by 5 bases and J by 4 bases, with 9 bases between them. The CDR3 DNA reads TGTGCCAGCAGCGTCGAGGGAAATCAGCCCCAGCATTTT. Translated, it gives CASSVEGNQPQHF.

The V gene is TRBV7-6, the J gene TRBJ2-5; D ambiguous. The CDR3 is 13 residues long. In germline, CDR1 is SGHVS, CDR2 FNYEAQ. V dropped 4 bases and J dropped 4 bases, with 10 bases sitting between them. For the CDR3, the DNA is TGTGCCAGCAGCTGGAGAGGTGGAGAGACCCAGTACTTC. This gives the protein CASSWRGGETQYF.